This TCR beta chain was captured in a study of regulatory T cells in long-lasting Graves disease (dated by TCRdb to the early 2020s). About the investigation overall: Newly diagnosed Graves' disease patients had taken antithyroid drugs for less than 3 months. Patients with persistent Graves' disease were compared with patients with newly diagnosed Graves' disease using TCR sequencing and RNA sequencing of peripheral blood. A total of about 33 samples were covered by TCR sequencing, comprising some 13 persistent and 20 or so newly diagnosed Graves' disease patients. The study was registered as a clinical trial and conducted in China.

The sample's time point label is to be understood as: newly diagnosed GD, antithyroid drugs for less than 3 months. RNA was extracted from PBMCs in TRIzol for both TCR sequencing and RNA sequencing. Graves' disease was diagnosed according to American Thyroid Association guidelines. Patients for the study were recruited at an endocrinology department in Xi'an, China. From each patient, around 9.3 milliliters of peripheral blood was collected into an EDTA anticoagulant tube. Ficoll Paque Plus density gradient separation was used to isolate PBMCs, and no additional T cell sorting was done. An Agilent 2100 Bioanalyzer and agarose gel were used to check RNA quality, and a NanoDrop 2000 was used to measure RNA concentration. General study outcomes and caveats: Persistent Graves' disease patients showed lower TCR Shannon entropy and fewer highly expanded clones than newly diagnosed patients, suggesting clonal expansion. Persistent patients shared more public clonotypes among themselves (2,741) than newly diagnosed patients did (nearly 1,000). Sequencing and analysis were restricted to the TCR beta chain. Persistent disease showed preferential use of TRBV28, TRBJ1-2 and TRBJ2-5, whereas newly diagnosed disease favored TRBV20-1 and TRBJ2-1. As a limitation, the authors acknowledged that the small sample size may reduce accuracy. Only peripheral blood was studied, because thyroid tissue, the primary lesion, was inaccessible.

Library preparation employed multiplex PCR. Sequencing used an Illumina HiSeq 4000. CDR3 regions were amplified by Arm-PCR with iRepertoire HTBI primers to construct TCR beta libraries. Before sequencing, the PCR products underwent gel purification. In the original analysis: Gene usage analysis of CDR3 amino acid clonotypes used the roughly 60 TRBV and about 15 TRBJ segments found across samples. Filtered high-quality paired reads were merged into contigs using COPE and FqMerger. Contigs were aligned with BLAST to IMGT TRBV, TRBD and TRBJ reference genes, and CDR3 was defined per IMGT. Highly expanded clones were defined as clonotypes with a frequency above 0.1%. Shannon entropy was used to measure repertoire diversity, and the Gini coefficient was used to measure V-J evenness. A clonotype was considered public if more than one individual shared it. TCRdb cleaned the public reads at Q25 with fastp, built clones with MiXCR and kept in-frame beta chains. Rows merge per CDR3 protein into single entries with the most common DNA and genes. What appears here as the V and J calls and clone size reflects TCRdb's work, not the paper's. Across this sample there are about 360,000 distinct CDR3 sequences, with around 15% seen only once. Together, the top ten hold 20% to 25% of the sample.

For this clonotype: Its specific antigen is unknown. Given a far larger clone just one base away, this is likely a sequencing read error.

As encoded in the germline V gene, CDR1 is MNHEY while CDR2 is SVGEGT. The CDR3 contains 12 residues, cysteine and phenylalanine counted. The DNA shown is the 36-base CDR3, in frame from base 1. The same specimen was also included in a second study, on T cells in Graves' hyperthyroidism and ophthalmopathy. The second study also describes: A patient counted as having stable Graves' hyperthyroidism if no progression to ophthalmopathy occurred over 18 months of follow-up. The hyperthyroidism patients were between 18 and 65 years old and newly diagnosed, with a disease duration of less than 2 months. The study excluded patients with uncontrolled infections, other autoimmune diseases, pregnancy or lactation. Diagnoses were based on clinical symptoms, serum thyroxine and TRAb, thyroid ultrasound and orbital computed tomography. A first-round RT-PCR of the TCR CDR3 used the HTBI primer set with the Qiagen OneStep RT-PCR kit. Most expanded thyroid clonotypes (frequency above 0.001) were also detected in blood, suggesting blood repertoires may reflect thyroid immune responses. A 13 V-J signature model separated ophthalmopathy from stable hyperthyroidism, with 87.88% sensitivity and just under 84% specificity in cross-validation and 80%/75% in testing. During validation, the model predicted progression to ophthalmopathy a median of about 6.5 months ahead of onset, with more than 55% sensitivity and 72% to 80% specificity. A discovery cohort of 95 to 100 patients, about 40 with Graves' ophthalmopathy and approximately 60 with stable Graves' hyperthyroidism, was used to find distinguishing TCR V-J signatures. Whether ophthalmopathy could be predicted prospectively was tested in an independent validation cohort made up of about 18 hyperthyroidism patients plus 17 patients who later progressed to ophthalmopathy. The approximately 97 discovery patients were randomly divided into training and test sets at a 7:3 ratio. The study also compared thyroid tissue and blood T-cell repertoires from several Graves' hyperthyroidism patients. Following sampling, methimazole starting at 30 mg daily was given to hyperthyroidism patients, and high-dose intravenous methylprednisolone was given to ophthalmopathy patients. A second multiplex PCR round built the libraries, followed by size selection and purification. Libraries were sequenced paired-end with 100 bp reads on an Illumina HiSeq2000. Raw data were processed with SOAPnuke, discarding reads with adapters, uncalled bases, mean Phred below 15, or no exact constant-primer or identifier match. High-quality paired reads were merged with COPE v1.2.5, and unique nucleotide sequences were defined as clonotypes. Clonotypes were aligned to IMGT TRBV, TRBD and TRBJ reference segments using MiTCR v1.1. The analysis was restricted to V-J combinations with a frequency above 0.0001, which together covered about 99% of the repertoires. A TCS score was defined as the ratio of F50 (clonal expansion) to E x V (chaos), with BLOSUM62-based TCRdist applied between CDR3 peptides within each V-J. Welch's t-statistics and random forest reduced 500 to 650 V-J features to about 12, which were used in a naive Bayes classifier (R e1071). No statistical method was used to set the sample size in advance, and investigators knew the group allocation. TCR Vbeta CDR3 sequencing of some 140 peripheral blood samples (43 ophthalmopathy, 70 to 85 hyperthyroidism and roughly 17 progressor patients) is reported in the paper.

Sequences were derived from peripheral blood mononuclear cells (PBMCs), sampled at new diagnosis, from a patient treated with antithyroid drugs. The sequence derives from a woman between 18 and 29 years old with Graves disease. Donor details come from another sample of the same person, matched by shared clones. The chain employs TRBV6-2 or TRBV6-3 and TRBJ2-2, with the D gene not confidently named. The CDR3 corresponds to CTSRYSTGELFF. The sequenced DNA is TGTACCAGCAGATACTCTACCGGGGAGCTGTTTTTT.